Below, 7 T cell receptor beta chains from the same sample are listed, as sequenced in a study of blood T cell repertoires in COVID-19. Assay: immunoSEQ multiplex PCR; the TCRdb copy retains only in-frame clones and omits some. The data show roughly 200,000 clones, around four fifths seen once. The sequencing sample was made of peripheral blood. Receptor source: a woman in her 40s with COVID-19, enrolled during active disease.

The chain joins TRBV28 to TRBJ1-1; D is possibly TRBD1 (6 bases). Germline V CDR1 and CDR2: MDHEN, SYDVKM. The CDR3 contains 15 residues. V was trimmed by 5 bases and J by 3 bases, leaving 16 bases between them. CDR3 protein: CASSPTGSRDTEAFF. The CDR3 DNA sequence: TGTGCCAGCAGTCCCACAGGGAGTAGGGACACTGAAGCTTTCTTT.

The chain is built from TRBV9 and TRBJ1-4, with 8 bases that match TRBD1. The V gene end was trimmed by 4 bases and the J gene end by 5 bases; junction bases not matched to a gene: 7. The CDR3 runs 15 residues. From germline, CDR1 is SGDLS and CDR2 YYNGEE. The CDR3 sequence is CASSSKTGENEKLFF. CDR3 nucleotides: TGTGCCAGCAGCTCCAAGACAGGGGAAAATGAAAAACTGTTTTTT.

V and J are TRBV2 and TRBJ1-2; D is possibly TRBD1 (6 bases). There are 12 residues in the CDR3. V was trimmed by 6 bases and J by 6 bases, leaving 11 bases between them. Germline CDR1 reads SNHLY; CDR2 reads FYNNEI. The CDR3 sequence is CASRGGAHGYTF. As DNA, the CDR3 is TGTGCCAGCAGGGGGGGGGCGCATGGCTACACCTTC.

The gene calls are TRBV3-1 (or the pseudogene TRBV3-2) and TRBJ2-2; TRBD2 might be the D (5 bases). This CDR3 contains 16 residues. Trimming pared 1 base from V and 1 base from J, leaving 10 bases between. Germline CDR1 is LGHDT and CDR2 is YNNKEL (reference sequence). The CDR3 here is CASSQGQGLNTGELFF. CDR3 nucleotides: TGTGCCAGCAGCCAAGGACAAGGACTGAACACCGGGGAGCTGTTTTTT.

The chain links TRBV7-2 to TRBJ2-1; D perhaps matches TRBD2 (5 bases). Trimming shortened V by 0 bases and J by 8 bases, and 14 bases separated the two germline ends. The CDR3 is made up of 15 amino acids. Germline values: CDR1 SGHTA, CDR2 FQGNSA. The CDR3 sequence is CASSLASLERDEQFF. The CDR3, as DNA: TGTGCCAGCAGCTTAGCCTCACTTGAGAGGGATGAGCAGTTCTTC.

This chain uses TRBV5-1 with TRBJ1-2, with TRBD1 identical over 7 bases. Germline lookup yields CDR1 SGHRS and CDR2 YFSETQ. The CDR3 spans 15 residues. J gave up 6 bases and V 3 bases, and 11 bases lay outside the gene matches. The CDR3 bases are TGCGCCAGCAGCTCTACACAGGGGACGGTGGATGGCTACACCTTC. The encoded protein is CASSSTQGTVDGYTF.

J is TRBJ1-1 and V is TRBV24-1; 7 nucleotides line up with TRBD1. This CDR3 region has 14 residues. Germline V gene data show CDR1 as KGHDR and CDR2 as SFDVKD. J gave up 10 bases and V 1 base, and 8 bases lay outside the gene matches. The CDR3 DNA reads TGTGCCACCAGTGATTTATCGGACAGGAGGGGAGCTTTCTTT. Translated, it gives CATSDLSDRRGAFF.